The clone carrying this T cell receptor (beta chain) showed up just once. As yet, its antigen is unknown. V dropped 3 bases and J dropped 6 bases, with 12 bases sitting between them. This CDR3 region has 13 residues. Germline V CDR1 and CDR2: SGDLS, YYNGEE. The sample belongs to a study of Ad26.COV2.S vaccination and SARS-CoV-2 variants. The treatment was: 15 to 20 received Ad26.COV2.S at low or high dose, single or two shots; a few received placebo; per-sample allocation not given. Specimens were obtained on day 63 following the first vaccine or placebo injection. Donor was an adult aged 18-55 years in Boston. General study results and limits: The study found similar non-spike TCR breadth in vaccine and placebo recipients. Possible underestimation of total T cell responses by the TCR breadth and depth analyses was noted.

Sequencing was performed with immunoSEQ multiplex PCR; in TCRdb, only in-frame clones are kept and a portion is missing. The sample includes 350,000 to 450,000 clones, 80% to 95% seen only once; the top ten take 1.5% to 2%. This TCR was sampled from a person aged 18-60 years who received the Ad26.COV2.S COVID-19 vaccine or a placebo. Specimen: peripheral blood, collected in a trial of Ad26.COV2.S vaccine versus placebo. J is TRBJ1-1 and V is TRBV9; possibly TRBD1 for D (6 bases). CDR3 residues: CASSATGRAEAFF. DNA of the CDR3: TGTGCCAGCAGCGCAACAGGGAGGGCTGAAGCTTTCTTT.